Presented here are 17 T cell receptor beta chains from one specimen sequenced in a study of identical twins. MiXCR, run by TCRdb on the 5' RACE reads, gives a single entry per CDR3 protein. The profile shows 570,000 or so distinct CDR3 sequences, 9% to 10% of them singletons. A further study also used this sample, focusing on yellow fever vaccine responses in identical twins.

Sequenced material: PBMCs. These receptors came from a woman under 30 in good health.

This clonotype was detected a few times. The gene calls are TRBV11-2 and TRBJ2-5, with 7 bases aligning to TRBD2. The germline gives CDR1 SGHAT, CDR2 FQNNGV. This CDR3 is 16 amino acids long. The ends lost 0 bases at V and 2 bases at J; junction bases unmatched: 6. The CDR3 coding sequence is TGTGCCAGCAGCTTAGAGGGGGGAGGGGTTCAAGAGACCCAGTACTTC. As protein: CASSLEGGGVQETQYF.

This clonotype was detected many times. The CDR3 is CASSVGDYPTDTQYF. In nucleotides, the CDR3 is TGTGCCAGCAGCGTAGGGGACTACCCCACAGATACGCAGTATTTT. The chain joins TRBV9 to TRBJ2-3; 7 positions match TRBD2. The V and J ends lost 0 bases and 2 bases, in that order; junction bases with no gene match: 3. This CDR3 is 15 amino acids long. CDR1 is SGDLS and CDR2 is YYNGEE in the germline V gene.

Many counts were recorded for this clonotype. The V call is TRBV12-3 or TRBV12-4, the J call TRBJ1-6; D not resolved. CDR3 length: 11 residues. Trimming left V 4 bases short and J 7 bases short, with 2 bases between. The CDR3 region is CASSSNSPLHF. The CDR3 DNA reads as TGTGCCAGCAGTTCCAATTCACCCCTCCACTTT.

The rearrangement joins TRBV10-3 to TRBJ2-3; the match to TRBD2 covers 8 bases. CDR1 is ENHRY and CDR2 is SYGVKD in the germline V gene. The trim removed 6 bases at V and 4 bases at J, leaving 3 bases unmatched. CDR3 length: 13 residues. The CDR3 coding sequence is TGTGCCATCAGCAGCGGGAGTTCAGATACGCAGTATTTT. Translation: CAISSGSSDTQYF.

This chain uses TRBV30 with TRBJ2-5, with D possibly TRBD2 on 5 matching bases. The germline CDR1 and CDR2 sequences are GTSNPN and SVGIG (reference sequence). The CDR3 runs 14 residues. Trimming shortened V by 0 bases and J by 0 bases, and 8 bases separated the two germline ends. The DNA of the CDR3 is TGTGCCTGGAGTGTGATAGCGAACCAAGAGACCCAGTACTTC. It codes for CAWSVIANQETQYF.

This chain uses TRBV7-8 with TRBJ2-7, with TRBD2 matching over 8 bases. The CDR3 is 15 amino acids. Germline loops: CDR1 SGHVS, CDR2 FQNEAQ. Trimming removed 1 base from V and 4 bases from J; junction bases left unmatched: 6. DNA of the CDR3: TGTGCCAGCAGCTTAGTCGGGGGGGCCTCATACGAGCAGTACTTC. It codes for CASSLVGGASYEQYF.

This rearrangement joins TRBV6-2 or TRBV6-3 to TRBJ2-7; D is undetermined. Per germline, CDR1 MNHEY and CDR2 SVGEGT. CDR3 length equals 12 residues. Trimming pared 7 bases from V and 3 bases from J, leaving 10 bases between. The DNA of the CDR3 is TGTGCCAGCAATACAGAAGACTACGAGCAGTACTTC. Translation: CASNTEDYEQYF.

As regards this clonotype: At one of its ends the junction is not consistent with the germline gene, which may arise from a read error. V gene TRBV20-1 combines with J gene TRBJ2-3, with a possible D match to TRBD2 (6 bases). The CDR3 is 16 residues long. Germline CDR1 and CDR2: DFQATT and SNEGSKA (reference sequence). The CDR3 reads CCASPLSGTATDTQYF. Written as DNA, the CDR3 is TGCTGTGCTAGCCCACTCTCCGGGACTGCCACAGATACGCAGTATTTT.

The gene calls are TRBV4-3 and TRBJ2-3; TRBD2 matches at 7 bases. The length of the CDR3 is 16 residues. Germline V gene lookup returns CDR1 LGHNA and CDR2 YSLEER. Trimming at V came to 0 bases and at J to 3 bases, leaving 6 bases not matched to a gene. The CDR3 loop is CASSQDRAGRTDTQYF. CDR3 DNA: TGCGCCAGCAGCCAAGATAGAGCGGGAAGGACAGATACGCAGTATTTT.

The J gene is TRBJ2-5, the V gene TRBV10-3; D not certain. The V end lost 3 bases, the J end lost 1 base, and 9 bases lay between the germline ends. The CDR3 is 14 amino acids. Germline assignment: CDR1 ENHRY and CDR2 SYGVKD. The CDR3 is CAISDGRSQETQYF. CDR3 bases: TGTGCCATCAGTGATGGACGGAGCCAAGAGACCCAGTACTTC.

In this sample, this clonotype turned up many times. This sequence joins TRBV7-6 and TRBJ2-3, with D hard to call. Trimming stripped 3 bases from V and 4 bases from J, with 11 bases between. Germline CDR1 and CDR2: SGHVS and FNYEAQ. This CDR3 has 14 amino acids. The CDR3 region has the DNA TGTGCCAGCAGCTTCCCAAGGAGCCCAGATACGCAGTATTTT. It specifies CASSFPRSPDTQYF.

This clonotype has more than one count but fewer than ten. The chain is built from TRBV15 and TRBJ1-1; no firm D call. V was shortened by 0 bases and J by 11 bases, with 16 bases between the two germline ends. The CDR3 consists of 14 residues. Germline-derived CDR1 and CDR2 are LNHNV and YYDKDF (reference sequence). The CDR3 spells CATSRDEGLPRAFF. CDR3 nucleotides: TGTGCCACCAGCAGAGATGAGGGTCTTCCGCGTGCTTTCTTT.

The rearrangement joins TRBV7-8 to TRBJ2-2, with D possibly TRBD2 on 7 matching bases. CDR1 and CDR2 (germline): SGHVS, FQNEAQ. This CDR3 has 17 amino acids. The V gene lost 5 bases and the J gene lost 2 bases, with 18 bases spanning the gap. The CDR3 is CASSHLGGGQNTGELFF. CDR3 nucleotide sequence: TGTGCCAGCAGCCACCTTGGCGGGGGCCAAAACACCGGGGAGCTGTTTTTT.

This clonotype has ten or more counts. The chain combines TRBV7-9 with TRBJ1-2; D is unresolved. The CDR3 is 14 residues long. The V gene lost 5 bases and the J gene lost 1 base, with 11 bases spanning the gap. Germline V gives CDR1 SEHNR, CDR2 FQNEAQ (reference sequence). In DNA form, the CDR3 reads TGTGCCAGCAGCGAACAAGACCGTAACTATGGCTACACCTTC. The encoded protein is CASSEQDRNYGYTF.

The table lists this clonotype with a few counts. This chain uses TRBV6-1 with TRBJ2-3; TRBD2 matches at 8 bases. The CDR3 covers 15 residues. Germline CDR1 is MNHNS and CDR2 is SASEGT. The V gene end was trimmed by 5 bases and the J gene end by 8 bases; junction bases not matched to a gene: 12. CDR3 sequence reads: CASSLGGARPGTQYF. CDR3 DNA sequence: TGTGCCAGCAGTCTCGGGGGGGCCAGACCTGGTACGCAGTATTTT.

V is TRBV7-9 and J is TRBJ1-1; 9 nucleotides agree with TRBD1. V lost 5 bases and J lost 1; bases outside the gene matches: 5. CDR1 and CDR2 (germline): SEHNR, FQNEAQ (reference sequence). The CDR3 totals 15 residues. CDR3 in amino acids: CASSPGDRANTEAFF. CDR3 nucleotide sequence: TGTGCCAGCAGCCCGGGGGACAGGGCGAACACTGAAGCTTTCTTT.

This clonotype was detected many times. This chain joins TRBV12-3 or TRBV12-4 and TRBJ1-5; 7 bases match TRBD1. The CDR3 is 17 residues long. The J segment lost 2 bases and the V segment lost 1 base, leaving 8 bases of the junction unmatched. The CDR3: CASSLGGGRGRNQPQHF. CDR3 DNA: TGTGCCAGCAGTTTAGGAGGGGGCAGGGGTCGCAATCAGCCCCAGCATTTT.